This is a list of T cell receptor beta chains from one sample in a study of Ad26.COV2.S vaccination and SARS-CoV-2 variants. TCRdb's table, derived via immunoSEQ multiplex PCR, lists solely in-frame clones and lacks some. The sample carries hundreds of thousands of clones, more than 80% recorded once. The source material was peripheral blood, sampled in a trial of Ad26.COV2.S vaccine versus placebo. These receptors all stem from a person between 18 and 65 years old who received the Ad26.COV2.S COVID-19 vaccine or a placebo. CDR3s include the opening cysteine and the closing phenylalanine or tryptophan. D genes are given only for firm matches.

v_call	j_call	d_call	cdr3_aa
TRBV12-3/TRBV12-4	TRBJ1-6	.	CASSPQNSPLHF
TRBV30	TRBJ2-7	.	CAWSVPPGTRYEQYF
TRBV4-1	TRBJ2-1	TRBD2	CASSQEIGLAGGRQFF
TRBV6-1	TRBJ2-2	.	CASSEVGATNTGELFF
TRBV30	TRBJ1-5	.	CAWREQGNQPQHF
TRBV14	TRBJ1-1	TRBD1	CASSRPTGIEAFF
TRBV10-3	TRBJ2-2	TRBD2	CAISAPSGSIGDTGELFF
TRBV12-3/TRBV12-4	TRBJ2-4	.	CASRGTAGNIQYF
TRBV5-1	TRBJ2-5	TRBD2	CASSLGTSGGALETQYF
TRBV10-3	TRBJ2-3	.	CAISARQGPDTQYF
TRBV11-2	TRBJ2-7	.	CASSSPAIGLPYEQYF
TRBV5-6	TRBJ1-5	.	CASSLSGSGRPQHF
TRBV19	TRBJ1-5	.	CASRVGMGQPQHF
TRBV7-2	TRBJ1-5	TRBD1	CASSHRDSYQPQHF